Listed here is a single T cell receptor (beta chain). Its antigen is not known. This entry is derived from a study of T cells in localized non-small cell lung cancer. Study-level results: Longer overall survival was linked to higher blood T cell density. The appearance of a median approximately 57 of the top 100 tumor clones was seen in adjacent lung. Clonality of T cells reached its maximum in uninvolved adjacent lung, surpassing tumor. Heterogeneity stays possible, as sequencing covered only one tumor region.

Some clones are missing from TCRdb's copy, which holds only in-frame ones; the method was immunoSEQ multiplex PCR. The sample comprises about 56,000 clones, roughly 88% of which are singletons, and about 4.8% rests with the top ten. J gave up 4 bases and V 2 bases, and 19 bases lay outside the gene matches. The germline CDR1 and CDR2 sequences are SGHTA and FQGNSA. The CDR3 extends over 19 amino acids. Source: peripheral blood, taken before any cancer treatment. The V and J genes are TRBV7-2 and TRBJ1-2, with TRBD1 matching 7 bases. The source is a woman aged 35-70 years with stage I lung adenocarcinoma. This CDR3 is CASSLLSRFRRDSGYGYTF. DNA of the CDR3: TGTGCCAGCAGCTTATTAAGCCGGTTTCGAAGGGACAGCGGCTATGGCTACACCTTC.